Given below is one T cell receptor (beta chain) in context. This sample was taken from a study of control samples from healthy donors and cancer patients. Sequencing was performed with immunoSEQ multiplex PCR; in TCRdb, only in-frame clones are kept and a portion is missing. The sample includes about 190,000 clones, approximately 90% seen only once; the top ten take approximately 1.8%. Germline V gene lookup returns CDR1 SQVTM and CDR2 ANQGSEA. CDR3 size: 16 residues. The ends were cut back, 5 bases at V and 8 bases at J, with 25 bases in the middle. The TCR was taken from a young man in good health. Material: blood. The chain employs TRBV29-1 and TRBJ2-1; D may match TRBD1 or TRBD2 (5 bases each). The CDR3 loop reads CSVPTSGVPGADEQFF. The CDR3 DNA reads as TGCAGCGTTCCTACGAGTGGGGTCCCCGGGGCCGATGAGCAGTTCTTC.